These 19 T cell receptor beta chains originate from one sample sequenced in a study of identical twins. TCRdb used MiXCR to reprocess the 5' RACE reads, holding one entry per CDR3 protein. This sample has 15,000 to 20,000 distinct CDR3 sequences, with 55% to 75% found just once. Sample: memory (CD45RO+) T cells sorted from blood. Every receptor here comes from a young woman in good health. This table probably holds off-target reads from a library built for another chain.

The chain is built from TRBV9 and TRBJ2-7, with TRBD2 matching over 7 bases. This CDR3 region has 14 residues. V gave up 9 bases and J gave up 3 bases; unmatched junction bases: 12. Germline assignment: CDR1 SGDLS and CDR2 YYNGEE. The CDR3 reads CAKKGGRRVYEQYF. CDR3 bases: TGTGCCAAAAAGGGCGGGAGAAGAGTCTACGAGCAGTACTTC.

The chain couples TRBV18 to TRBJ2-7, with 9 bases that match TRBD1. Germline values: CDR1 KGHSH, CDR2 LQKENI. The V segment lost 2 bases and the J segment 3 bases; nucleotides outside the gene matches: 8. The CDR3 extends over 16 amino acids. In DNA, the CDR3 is TGTGCCAGCTCACCAGTCCGGGACAGGGTTTTCTACGAGCAGTACTTC. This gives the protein CASSPVRDRVFYEQYF. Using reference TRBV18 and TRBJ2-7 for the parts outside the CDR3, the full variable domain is NAGVMQNPRHLVRRRGQEARLRCSPMKGHSHVYWYRQLPEEGLKFMVYLQKENIIDESGMPKERFSAEFPKEGPSILRIQQVVRGDSAAYFCASSPVRDRVFYEQYFGPGTRLTVT.

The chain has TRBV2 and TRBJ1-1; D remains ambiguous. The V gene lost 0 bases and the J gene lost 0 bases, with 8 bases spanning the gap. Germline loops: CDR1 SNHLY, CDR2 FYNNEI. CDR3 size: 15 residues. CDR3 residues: CASSEAGGMNTEAFF. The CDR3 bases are TGTGCCAGCAGTGAAGCTGGAGGGATGAACACTGAAGCTTTCTTT.

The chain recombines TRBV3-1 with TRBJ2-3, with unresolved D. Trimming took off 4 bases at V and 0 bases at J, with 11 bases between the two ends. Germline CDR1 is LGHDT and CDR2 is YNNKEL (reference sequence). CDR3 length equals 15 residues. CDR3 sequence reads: CASSPGPISTDTQYF. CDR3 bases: TGTGCCAGCAGCCCTGGCCCGATTAGCACAGATACGCAGTATTTT.

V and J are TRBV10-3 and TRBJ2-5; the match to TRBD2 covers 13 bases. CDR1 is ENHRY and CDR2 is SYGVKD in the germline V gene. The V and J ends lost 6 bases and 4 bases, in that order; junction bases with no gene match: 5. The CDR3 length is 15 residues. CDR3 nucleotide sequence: TGTGCCATCAGCCCACTAGCGGGAGGGTTAGAGACCCAGTACTTC. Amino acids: CAISPLAGGLETQYF.

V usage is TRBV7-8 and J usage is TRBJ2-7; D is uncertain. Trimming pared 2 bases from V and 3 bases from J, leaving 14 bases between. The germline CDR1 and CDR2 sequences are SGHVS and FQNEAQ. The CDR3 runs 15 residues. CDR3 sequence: CASSLLGGQVYEQYF. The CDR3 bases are TGTGCCAGCAGCTTACTTGGTGGCCAGGTCTACGAGCAGTACTTC.

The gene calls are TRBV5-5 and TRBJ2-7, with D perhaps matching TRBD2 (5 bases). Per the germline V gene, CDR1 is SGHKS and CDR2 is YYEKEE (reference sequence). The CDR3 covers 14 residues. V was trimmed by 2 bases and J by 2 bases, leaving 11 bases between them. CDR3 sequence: CASSFRSLAYEQYF. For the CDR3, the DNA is TGTGCCAGCAGCTTTCGGTCACTAGCCTACGAGCAGTACTTC.

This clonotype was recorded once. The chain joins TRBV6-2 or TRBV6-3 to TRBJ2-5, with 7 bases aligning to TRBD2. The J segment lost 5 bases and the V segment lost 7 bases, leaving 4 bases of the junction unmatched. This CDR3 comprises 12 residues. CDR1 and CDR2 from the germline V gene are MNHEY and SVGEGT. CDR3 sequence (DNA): TGTGCCAGCAAAGGACTAGGGGAGACCCAGTACTTC. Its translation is CASKGLGETQYF.

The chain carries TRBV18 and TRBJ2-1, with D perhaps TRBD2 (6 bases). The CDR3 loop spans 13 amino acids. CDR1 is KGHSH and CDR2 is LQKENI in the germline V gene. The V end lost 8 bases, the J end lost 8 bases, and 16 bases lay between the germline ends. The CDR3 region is CASRRVGGDEQFF. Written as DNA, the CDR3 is TGTGCCAGCCGCCGAGTCGGGGGAGATGAGCAGTTCTTC. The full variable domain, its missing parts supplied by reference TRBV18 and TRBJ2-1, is NAGVMQNPRHLVRRRGQEARLRCSPMKGHSHVYWYRQLPEEGLKFMVYLQKENIIDESGMPKERFSAEFPKEGPSILRIQQVVRGDSAAYFCASRRVGGDEQFFGPGTRLTVL.

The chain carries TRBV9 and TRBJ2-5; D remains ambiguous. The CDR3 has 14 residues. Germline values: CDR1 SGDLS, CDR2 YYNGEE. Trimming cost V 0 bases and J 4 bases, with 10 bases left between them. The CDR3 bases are TGTGCCAGCAGCGTAGGGCCAATCGGAGAGACCCAGTACTTC. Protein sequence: CASSVGPIGETQYF.

The CDR3 DNA reads TGCAGTGCGGACAGGGACTCTTCTCCCTACGAGCAGTACTTC. This translates into CSADRDSSPYEQYF. The J gene is TRBJ2-7, the V gene TRBV20-1, with 8 bases that match TRBD1. With V trimmed by 6 bases and J by 2 bases, 9 bases remained unmatched. The CDR3 sequence is 14 residues long. Germline-derived CDR1 and CDR2 are DFQATT and SNEGSKA (reference sequence).

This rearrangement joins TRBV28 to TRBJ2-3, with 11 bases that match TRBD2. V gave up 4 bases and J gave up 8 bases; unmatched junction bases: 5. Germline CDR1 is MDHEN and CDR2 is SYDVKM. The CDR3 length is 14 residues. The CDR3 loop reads CASSSPGTSGTQYF. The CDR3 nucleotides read TGTGCCAGCAGTTCGCCCGGGACTAGCGGTACGCAGTATTTT.

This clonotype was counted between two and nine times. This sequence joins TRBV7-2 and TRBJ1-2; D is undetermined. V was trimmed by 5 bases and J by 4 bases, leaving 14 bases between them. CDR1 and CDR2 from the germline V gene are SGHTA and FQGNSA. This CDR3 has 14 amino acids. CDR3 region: CASSQEGWGYGYTF. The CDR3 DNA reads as TGTGCCAGCAGCCAAGAAGGATGGGGCTATGGCTACACCTTC. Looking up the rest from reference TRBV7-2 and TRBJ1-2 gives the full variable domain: GAGVSQSPSNKVTEKGKDVELRCDPISGHTALYWYRQSLGQGLEFLIYFQGNSAPDKSGLPSDRFSAERTGGSVSTLTIQRTQQEDSAVYLCASSQEGWGYGYTFGSGTRLTVV.

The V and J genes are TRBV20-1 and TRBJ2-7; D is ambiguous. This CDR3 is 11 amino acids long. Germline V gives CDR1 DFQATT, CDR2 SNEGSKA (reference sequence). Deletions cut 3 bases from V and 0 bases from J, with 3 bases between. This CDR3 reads CSARDSYEQYF. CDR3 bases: TGCAGTGCTAGGGACTCCTACGAGCAGTACTTC.

The CDR3 region is CASRRPGRLYNEQFF. In DNA form, the CDR3 reads TGTGCCAGCCGAAGGCCGGGAAGGCTTTACAATGAGCAGTTCTTC. This rearrangement joins TRBV6-1 to TRBJ2-1, with a possible D match to TRBD2 (5 bases). V shed 8 bases and J shed 4 bases, with 18 bases lying between them. The germline V gene encodes CDR1 MNHNS and CDR2 SASEGT. CDR3 size: 15 residues.

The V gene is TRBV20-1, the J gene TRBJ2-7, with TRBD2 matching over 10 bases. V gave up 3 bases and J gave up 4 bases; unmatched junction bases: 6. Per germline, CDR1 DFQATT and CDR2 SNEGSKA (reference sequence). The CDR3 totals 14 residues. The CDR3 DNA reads TGCAGTGCTAGCCCCGGGACTAGCGCTTACGAGCAGTACTTC. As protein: CSASPGTSAYEQYF.

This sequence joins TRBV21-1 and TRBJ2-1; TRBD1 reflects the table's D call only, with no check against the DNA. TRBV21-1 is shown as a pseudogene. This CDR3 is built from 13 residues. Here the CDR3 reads CASSRRGGNEQFF. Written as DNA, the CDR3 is TGTGCCAGCAGCCGCCGGGGTGGAAATGAGCAGTTCTTC.

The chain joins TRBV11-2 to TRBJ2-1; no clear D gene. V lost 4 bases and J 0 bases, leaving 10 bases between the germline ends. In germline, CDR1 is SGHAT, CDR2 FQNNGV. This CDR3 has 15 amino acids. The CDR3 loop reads CASSSVGRSYNEQFF. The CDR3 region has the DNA TGTGCCAGCAGCTCCGTAGGGCGCTCCTACAATGAGCAGTTCTTC.

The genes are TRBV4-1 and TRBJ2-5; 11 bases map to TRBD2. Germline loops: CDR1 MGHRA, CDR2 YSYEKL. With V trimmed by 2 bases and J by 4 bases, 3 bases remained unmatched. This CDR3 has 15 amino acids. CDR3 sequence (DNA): TGCGCCAGCAGCCAAACTAGCGGGAGAATAGAGACCCAGTACTTC. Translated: CASSQTSGRIETQYF.